These T cell receptor beta chains were read from a single sample in a study of blood T cell repertoires in COVID-19. Clones were sequenced by immunoSEQ multiplex PCR, and TCRdb holds only the in-frame ones, with some missing. The repertoire holds under 35,000 clones, with about nine tenths as singletons. Material: peripheral blood. The receptors were sampled from a human donor with active COVID-19. The donor label of this sample is uncertain. Each CDR3 is given with its conserved first and last residue. Each record gives: CDR3 protein, CDR3 DNA, D gene, J gene, clone size, V gene. D genes are given only for firm matches. Some rows have no size entry. The others give once, few or many, or a class for an expanded clone.

CASSSSRNSEQYF,TGTGCCAGTAGCTCGAGTCGAAACAGCGAGCAGTACTTC,NA,TRBJ2-7,NA,TRBV19
CASSRGKGKSSYNEQFF,TGTGCCAGCAGTAGAGGGAAGGGTAAAAGCTCCTACAATGAGCAGTTCTTC,NA,TRBJ2-1,NA,TRBV6-2/TRBV6-3
CASSLGGGLYEQYF,TGTGCCAGCAGCTTAGGTGGGGGCCTCTACGAGCAGTACTTC,NA,TRBJ2-7,NA,TRBV7-2
CASRPTSGYTGELFF,TGTGCCAGCAGGCCGACTAGCGGTTACACCGGGGAGCTGTTTTTT,TRBD2,TRBJ2-2,NA,TRBV7-9
CASSPHGRGYEQYF,TGTGCCAGCAGCCCCCACGGCAGGGGGTACGAGCAGTACTTC,TRBD1,TRBJ2-7,NA,TRBV3-1/TRBV3-2
CASSPGQGGATNEKLFF,TGCGCCAGCAGCCCCGGACAGGGCGGTGCAACTAATGAAAAACTGTTTTTT,TRBD1,TRBJ1-4,NA,TRBV5-1
CASSRLEKKSDQYEQYF,TGCGCCAGCAGTAGACTTGAGAAGAAGTCAGACCAATACGAGCAGTACTTC,NA,TRBJ2-7,NA,TRBV10-1
CASSDRGGSTGELFF,TGTGCCAGCAGCGACCGGGGGGGGTCCACCGGGGAGCTGTTTTTT,TRBD2,TRBJ2-2,few,TRBV6-2/TRBV6-3
CSVQAGTASTDTQYF,TGCAGCGTGCAAGCCGGGACAGCTAGCACAGATACGCAGTATTTT,TRBD1,TRBJ2-3,few,TRBV29-1
CASSYRQGAGEQYF,TGCGCCAGCAGTTACCGACAGGGCGCTGGTGAGCAGTACTTC,TRBD1,TRBJ2-7,once,TRBV5-1
CASSLGFRLGTDTQYF,TGCGCCAGCAGCTTGGGTTTTCGGCTAGGCACAGATACGCAGTATTTT,NA,TRBJ2-3,few,TRBV5-1
CASSLLLNSGANVLTF,TGTGCCAGCAGCCTTCTTCTAAACTCTGGGGCCAACGTCCTGACTTTC,NA,TRBJ2-6,NA,TRBV3-1/TRBV3-2
CASSQTDRVPTGELFF,TGCGCCAGCAGCCAAACGGACAGGGTCCCCACCGGGGAGCTGTTTTTT,TRBD1,TRBJ2-2,NA,TRBV4-3
CASRRTSGGPYNEQFF,TGTGCCAGCAGAAGGACTAGCGGGGGGCCCTACAATGAGCAGTTCTTC,TRBD2,TRBJ2-1,NA,TRBV13
CASRVDQGAADTQYF,TGTGCCAGCAGGGTTGATCAGGGGGCGGCAGATACGCAGTATTTT,TRBD1,TRBJ2-3,NA,TRBV2
CASSLGTGQRTQYF,TGTGCCAGCAGCTTGGGGACAGGACAAAGGACTCAGTACTTC,TRBD1,TRBJ2-5,NA,TRBV5-4
CASSPGQGSEQYF,TGTGCCAGCAGCCCGGGACAGGGTAGCGAGCAGTACTTC,TRBD1,TRBJ2-7,NA,TRBV6-6
CASREDSPAFRPQHF,TGCGCCAGCAGGGAAGACAGCCCGGCTTTTCGGCCCCAGCATTTT,NA,TRBJ1-5,NA,TRBV10-2
CASSQGRREAGELFF,TGCGCCAGCAGCCAAGGACGGAGAGAGGCCGGGGAGCTGTTTTTT,NA,TRBJ2-2,NA,TRBV4-3
CASSQDDTSGANVLTF,TGCGCCAGCAGCCAAGATGACACCTCTGGGGCCAACGTCCTGACTTTC,NA,TRBJ2-6,NA,TRBV4-3
CASSGGQGAYNEQFF,TGTGCCAGCAGCGGTGGACAGGGGGCCTACAATGAGCAGTTCTTC,TRBD1,TRBJ2-1,NA,TRBV7-3
CASSARQHNTEAFF,TGTGCCAGCAGCGCACGACAGCATAACACTGAAGCTTTCTTT,NA,TRBJ1-1,NA,TRBV9
CASSEPNVLTF,TGTGCCAGCAGCGAGCCCAACGTCCTGACTTTC,NA,TRBJ2-6,NA,TRBV6-5
CASNLGSDNEQFF,TGTGCCAGCAACCTCGGGTCCGACAATGAGCAGTTCTTC,NA,TRBJ2-1,NA,TRBV2
CATSRDLGQYQPQHF,TGTGCCACCAGCAGAGATCTGGGACAATATCAGCCCCAGCATTTT,NA,TRBJ1-5,NA,TRBV15
CASSPTGRGRGNEQFF,TGTGCCAGCTCACCAACGGGGCGGGGGAGAGGCAATGAGCAGTTCTTC,TRBD2,TRBJ2-1,NA,TRBV18
CASSTVDRGLTNTEAFF,TGTGCCAGCAGCACAGTCGACAGGGGGCTAACGAACACTGAAGCTTTCTTT,TRBD1,TRBJ1-1,NA,TRBV7-2
CASSPRVDRANSPLHF,TGTGCCAGCAGCCCGAGGGTTGACAGGGCCAATTCACCCCTCCACTTT,TRBD1,TRBJ1-6,NA,TRBV7-2
CASSAQGEATEAFF,TGCGCCAGCAGCGCACAGGGAGAGGCCACTGAAGCTTTCTTT,NA,TRBJ1-1,NA,TRBV5-1
CASSLQGAAEQFF,TGTGCTAGCAGCTTACAGGGGGCAGCCGAGCAGTTCTTC,TRBD1,TRBJ2-1,NA,TRBV7-7
CASSVVEGAVGGYTF,TGTGCCAGCAGCGTAGTAGAAGGGGCCGTGGGCGGCTACACCTTC,NA,TRBJ1-2,once,TRBV9
CASSYGIPSTDTQYF,TGTGCCAGCAGTTACGGGATCCCTAGCACAGATACGCAGTATTTT,NA,TRBJ2-3,NA,TRBV27
CASSPGGNTEAFF,TGTGCCAGCAGCCCCGGGGGGAACACTGAAGCTTTCTTT,NA,TRBJ1-1,NA,TRBV7-2
CASSIDRARNTEAFF,TGTGCCAGTAGTATAGACAGGGCTCGGAACACTGAAGCTTTCTTT,NA,TRBJ1-1,NA,TRBV19
CASSLAGSGELFF,TGTGCCAGCAGCTTAGCAGGATCCGGGGAGCTGTTTTTT,NA,TRBJ2-2,NA,TRBV7-3
CASSLGAYNEQFF,TGTGCCAGCAGCTTGGGAGCCTACAATGAGCAGTTCTTC,NA,TRBJ2-1,NA,TRBV5-5
CASSFGRGGTDTQYF,TGTGCCAGCAGCTTTGGGCGGGGGGGCACAGATACGCAGTATTTT,TRBD2,TRBJ2-3,NA,TRBV7-2
CASSLARRDRGNTIYF,TGTGCCAGCAGCTTAGCCCGTCGGGACAGGGGAAACACCATATATTTT,TRBD1,TRBJ1-3,NA,TRBV11-2
CASSSGGANQPQHF,TGTGCCAGCAGTTCCGGGGGAGCCAATCAGCCCCAGCATTTT,NA,TRBJ1-5,NA,TRBV6-2/TRBV6-3
CASRPTGGGNTIYF,TGTGCCAGCAGGCCGACAGGGGGCGGAAACACCATATATTTT,TRBD1,TRBJ1-3,NA,TRBV27
CASSLERLTTDTQYF,TGTGCCAGCAGCTTAGAGAGACTGACGACAGATACGCAGTATTTT,NA,TRBJ2-3,NA,TRBV7-2
CASSQDRAQGLYNEQFF,TGTGCCAGCAGCCAAGATAGGGCACAGGGTCTCTACAATGAGCAGTTCTTC,NA,TRBJ2-1,NA,TRBV14
CASSEEQGARSPLHF,TGTGCCAGCAGTGAAGAACAGGGGGCGAGATCACCCCTCCACTTT,TRBD1,TRBJ1-6,NA,TRBV2
CASSLGSAGQMETQYF,TGCGCCAGCAGCTTGGGGAGCGCCGGACAGATGGAGACCCAGTACTTC,NA,TRBJ2-5,NA,TRBV5-1
CATSDQTGSSYNEQFF,TGTGCCACCAGTGACCAGACAGGGAGCTCCTACAATGAGCAGTTCTTC,TRBD1,TRBJ2-1,NA,TRBV24-1
CASSRSGGATETQYF,TGTGCCAGTAGTCGGAGCGGGGGGGCCACAGAGACCCAGTACTTC,TRBD2,TRBJ2-5,NA,TRBV19
CASSPRGSGVTREQYF,TGTGCCAGCAGCCCGCGGGGTAGCGGGGTTACAAGGGAGCAGTACTTC,TRBD2,TRBJ2-7,few,TRBV7-8
CASSLAGTSVPETQYF,TGCGCCAGCAGCTTGGCCGGAACTAGCGTCCCTGAGACCCAGTACTTC,TRBD2,TRBJ2-5,few,TRBV5-1
CASSVAGRRGQETQYF,TGTGCCAGCAGCGTAGCGGGACGGAGGGGCCAAGAGACCCAGTACTTC,NA,TRBJ2-5,NA,TRBV9
CASSPLSGGNGYTF,TGTGCCAGCTCACCACTGTCAGGGGGTAATGGCTACACCTTC,TRBD1,TRBJ1-2,NA,TRBV18
CASSPTSGGGGTGELFF,TGTGCCAGCAGCCCGACTAGCGGGGGGGGTGGCACCGGGGAGCTGTTTTTT,TRBD2,TRBJ2-2,NA,TRBV7-3